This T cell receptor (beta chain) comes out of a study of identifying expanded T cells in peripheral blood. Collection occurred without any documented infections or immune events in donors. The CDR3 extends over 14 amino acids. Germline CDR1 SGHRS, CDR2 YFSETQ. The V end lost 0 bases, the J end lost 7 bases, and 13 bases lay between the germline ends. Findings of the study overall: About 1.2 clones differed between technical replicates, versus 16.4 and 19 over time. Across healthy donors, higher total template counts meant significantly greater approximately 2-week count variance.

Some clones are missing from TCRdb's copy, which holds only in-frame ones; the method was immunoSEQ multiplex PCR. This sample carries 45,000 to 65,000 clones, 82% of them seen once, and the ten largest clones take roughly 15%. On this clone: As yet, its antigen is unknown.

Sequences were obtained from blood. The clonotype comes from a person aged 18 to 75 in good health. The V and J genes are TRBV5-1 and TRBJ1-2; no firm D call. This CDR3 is CASSLGLNAGGYTF. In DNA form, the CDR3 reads TGCGCCAGCAGCTTGGGGCTTAATGCAGGTGGCTACACCTTC. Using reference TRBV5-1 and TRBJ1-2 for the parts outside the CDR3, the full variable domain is KAGVTQTPRYLIKTRGQQVTLSCSPISGHRSVSWYQQTPGQGLQFLFEYFSETQRNKGNFPGRFSGRQFSNSRSEMNVSTLELGDSALYLCASSLGLNAGGYTFGSGTRLTVV.